This note documents a single T cell receptor beta chain sequence. No cognate antigen has been identified for it. Base qualities were left out, and no much larger clone turns up one base away. These data belong to a study of blood T cell repertoires in COVID-19 (TCRdb year 2020). As for the study more broadly: Samples from collaborators originated in the United States, Italy and Spain and spanned both the acute and convalescent phases of COVID-19. The prospective study material was composed of cDNA or gDNA derived from T cells, B-cell-depleted T cells, or PBMCs. Subjects who had been exposed to COVID-19, were actively infected with it, or had recovered from it provided the deeply sampled blood TCRbeta repertoires that made up the dataset. The repertoires were made available in a free public database intended to serve as a resource for research on the immune response to SARS-CoV-2. The samples were drawn from the first 160 participants of the ongoing ImmuneRACE study and from 1,254 subjects provided by 6 global collaborators. Sample metadata almost always included a de-identified subject ID, COVID-19 status, age in years and sex. HLA class I and class II types, where available, came from metadata supplied by the sample provider rather than from assay-based typing.

From the cysteine up to the phenylalanine, the CDR3 has a length of 16 residues. The read is trimmed to its CDR3 DNA, 48 bases read in frame from base 1. CDR1 and CDR2 (MNHEY, SVGAGI) derive from the germline V gene. V is reduced by 2 bases and J by 2 bases, leaving a spacing of 15 bases between them. The collaborating institutions used their own protocols to collect whole blood in K2EDTA tubes. Collaborator samples were shipped for TCRbeta analysis as frozen whole blood, isolated PBMCs, or DNA extracted from either sample type. General conclusions and limits of the study: How much clinical and demographic metadata was included differed by source and by participant, and the metadata was provided uncurated.

TCRbeta CDR3 regions were amplified from genomic DNA using the immunoSEQ Assay, a bias-controlled multiplex PCR. The study's own analysis went as follows. Within the assay, amplification of reference gene primers was used to estimate how many nucleated cells each sample contained. To quantify the absolute abundance of each unique TCRbeta CDR3 rearrangement, sequence reads were collapsed and filtered. For each sample, productive Simpson clonality was calculated as the square root of Simpson's diversity index across productive rearrangements. Imported from immuneACCESS, the table was reduced by TCRdb to in-frame sequences with V and J called. These copies leave out some clones; in studies compared against another copy, an unresolved V gene accounts for under half, and the cause of the remainder is not known. That table supplies the V and J calls and clone size; D and trimming were determined from the DNA. The sample table contains about 230,000 clones; only one count was recorded for less than 85% of them. 2% to 3% of the sample comes from the top ten.

The source is a woman in her 70s with active or convalescent COVID-19. The V and J genes are TRBV6-5 and TRBJ1-1; no D gene is confidently identified. The sequenced sample was peripheral blood. The CDR3 reads CASSYDRERFNTEAFF. The bases are TGTGCCAGCAGTTACGACCGAGAGAGGTTTAACACTGAAGCTTTCTTT.